The present T cell receptor beta chain was sequenced within a study of T cell changes during pregnancy in multiple sclerosis. Generated by immunoSEQ multiplex PCR, the TCRdb table keeps only in-frame clones and is missing some. The sample holds 50,000 to 60,000 clones, 75% to 90% seen once. Unmatched junction bases numbered 5, after V lost 2 bases and J lost 3 bases. Germline V gene lookup returns CDR1 LNHDA and CDR2 SQIVND (reference sequence). The CDR3 covers 15 residues. The genes are TRBV19 and TRBJ2-7; TRBD2 matches at 9 bases. The sequenced sample was CD4+ T cells from peripheral blood mononuclear cells, obtained in the first trimester of pregnancy. The TCR originated in a female donor with multiple sclerosis, enrolled in a pregnancy study. This CDR3 is CASSIRREGGYEQYF. CDR3 nucleotides: TGTGCCAGTAGTATACGGCGGGAGGGTGGCTACGAGCAGTACTTC. Based on the CDR3 plus reference TRBV19 and TRBJ2-7, the full variable domain is DGGITQSPKYLFRKEGQNVTLSCEQNLNHDAMYWYRQDPGQGLRLIYYSQIVNDFQKGDIAEGYSVSREKKESFPLTVTSAQKNPTAFYLCASSIRREGGYEQYFGPGTRLTVT.